This is a list of T cell receptor beta chains from one sample in a study of blood T cell repertoires in COVID-19. Clones were read by immunoSEQ multiplex PCR, and TCRdb kept only the in-frame ones, dropping some. The sample lists under 60,000 clones, approximately 87% occurring once. The sequencing input was peripheral blood. These receptors originate from a woman aged 55 to 70 with COVID-19, enrolled during active disease. Both conserved end residues are part of each CDR3. Each record gives: clone size, J gene, D gene, V gene, CDR3 DNA, CDR3 protein. A D gene is named only where the DNA matches it firmly. A clone size is listed for some rows: how often the clone was seen (once, few, many), or a class if it is expanded.

. TRBJ1-5 . TRBV7-8 TGTGCCAGCAGCTTAGTGGGGGGGGATGGATATAGCAATCAGCCCCAGCATTTT CASSLVGGDGYSNQPQHF
. TRBJ1-3 . TRBV21-1 TGTGCCAGCAGCAAAAAGGGGTACTCTGGAAACACCATATATTTT CASSKKGYSGNTIYF
. TRBJ2-3 . TRBV9 TGTGCCAGCAGCACTCCAAGAGATACGCAGTATTTT CASSTPRDTQYF
. TRBJ2-7 TRBD1 TRBV5-5 TGTGCCAGCAGCTTGTCCTGGACAGGGGGCGACGAGCAGTACTTC CASSLSWTGGDEQYF
. TRBJ1-5 . TRBV5-5 TGTGCCAGCAGCCTAGACAGGCAGAATCAGCCCCAGCATTTT CASSLDRQNQPQHF
. TRBJ1-3 . TRBV6-5 TGTGCCAGCACCAGGGCGAGCTCTGGAAACACCATATATTTT CASTRASSGNTIYF
. TRBJ2-1 TRBD1 TRBV9 TGTGCCAGCAGCGGGGGGACAGGGGTCCTGAACAATGAGCAGTTCTTC CASSGGTGVLNNEQFF
. TRBJ1-5 TRBD1 TRBV6-5 TGTGCCAGCAGTTGGACAGGGCTCAATCAGCCCCAGCATTTT CASSWTGLNQPQHF
few TRBJ2-1 . TRBV12-3/TRBV12-4 TGTGCCAGCAGTTTAGCGCAAAGGAGGCAGTTCTTC CASSLAQRRQFF
. TRBJ2-7 TRBD2 TRBV5-4 TGTGCCAGCAGCGTTACCGGGACTACCCTGGAGTACTTC CASSVTGTTLEYF